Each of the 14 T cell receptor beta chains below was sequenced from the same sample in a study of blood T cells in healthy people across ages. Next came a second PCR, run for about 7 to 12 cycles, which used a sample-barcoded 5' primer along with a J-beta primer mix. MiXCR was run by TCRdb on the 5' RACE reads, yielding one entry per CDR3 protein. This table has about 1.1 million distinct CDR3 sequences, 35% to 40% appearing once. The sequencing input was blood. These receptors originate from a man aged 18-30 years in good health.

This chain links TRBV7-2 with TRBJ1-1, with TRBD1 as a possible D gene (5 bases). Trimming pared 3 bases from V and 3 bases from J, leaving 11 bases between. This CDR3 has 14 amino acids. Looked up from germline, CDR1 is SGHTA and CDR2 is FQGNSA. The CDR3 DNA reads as TGTGCCAGCAGCTTTATGGGGGGTGACACTGAAGCTTTCTTT. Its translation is CASSFMGGDTEAFF.

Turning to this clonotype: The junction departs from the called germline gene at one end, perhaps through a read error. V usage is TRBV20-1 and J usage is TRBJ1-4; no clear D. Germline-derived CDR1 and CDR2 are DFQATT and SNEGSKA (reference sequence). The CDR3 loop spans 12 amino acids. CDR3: CSGGATNEKRFF. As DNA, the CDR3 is TGCAGTGGAGGCGCAACTAATGAAAAACGGTTTTTT.

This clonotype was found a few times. The CDR3 reads CSVFLSGMNTEAFF. The CDR3 region has the DNA TGCAGCGTTTTCCTGTCCGGTATGAACACTGAAGCTTTCTTT. The rearrangement uses TRBV29-1 and TRBJ1-1; D is uncertain. Germline loops: CDR1 SQVTM, CDR2 ANQGSEA. V lost 5 bases, J lost 0 bases, and 13 bases lay in between. The CDR3 has 14 amino acids.

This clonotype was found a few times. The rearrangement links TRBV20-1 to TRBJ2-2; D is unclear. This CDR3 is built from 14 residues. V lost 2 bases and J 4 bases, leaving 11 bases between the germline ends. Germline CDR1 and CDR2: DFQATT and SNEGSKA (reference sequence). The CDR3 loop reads CSARIPGSTGELFF. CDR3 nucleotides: TGCAGTGCTAGAATCCCGGGTAGCACCGGGGAGCTGTTTTTT.

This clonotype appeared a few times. CDR3 amino acids: CASSYTRQVKSSPLHF. The CDR3 DNA follows: TGTGCCAGCAGTTACACCAGACAGGTGAAGAGTTCACCCCTCCACTTT. The chain recombines TRBV6-5 with TRBJ1-6; D may be TRBD1 (6 bases). V lost 2 bases and J 9 bases, leaving 17 bases between the germline ends. The germline V gene has CDR1 MNHEY and CDR2 SVGAGI. The CDR3 sequence is 16 residues long.

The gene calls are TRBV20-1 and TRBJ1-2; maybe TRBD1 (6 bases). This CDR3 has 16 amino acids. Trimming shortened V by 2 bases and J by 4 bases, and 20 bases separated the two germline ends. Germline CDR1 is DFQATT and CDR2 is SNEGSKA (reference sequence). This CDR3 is CSARLPNRATGYGYTF. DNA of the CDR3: TGCAGTGCTAGACTCCCTAATCGGGCGACAGGCTATGGCTACACCTTC.

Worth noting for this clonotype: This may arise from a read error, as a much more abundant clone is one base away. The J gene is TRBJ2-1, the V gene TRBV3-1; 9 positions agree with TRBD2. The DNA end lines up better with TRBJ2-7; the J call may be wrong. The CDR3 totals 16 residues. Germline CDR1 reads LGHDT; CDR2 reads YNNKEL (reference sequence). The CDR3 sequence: CASSQGVSGGYNEQYF. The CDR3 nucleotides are TGTGCCAGCAGCCAAGGGGTTAGCGGGGGATACAATGAGCAGTACTTC.

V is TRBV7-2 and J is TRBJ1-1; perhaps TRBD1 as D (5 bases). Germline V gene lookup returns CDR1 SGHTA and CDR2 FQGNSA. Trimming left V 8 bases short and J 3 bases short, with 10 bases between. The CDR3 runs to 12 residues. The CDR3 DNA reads TGTGCCAGCGGGGTAGGGGACACTGAAGCTTTCTTT. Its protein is CASGVGDTEAFF.

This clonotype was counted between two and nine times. The CDR3 region is CSASFGGRGSYNSPLHF. Written as DNA, the CDR3 is TGCAGTGCTAGTTTTGGGGGCCGGGGGTCCTATAATTCACCCCTCCACTTT. The J gene is TRBJ1-6, the V gene TRBV20-1; TRBD1 is a possible D gene (6 bases). The germline V and J ends were trimmed by 3 bases and 1 base, with 16 bases remaining between them. Germline V gene data show CDR1 as DFQATT and CDR2 as SNEGSKA (reference sequence). The CDR3 length is 17 residues.

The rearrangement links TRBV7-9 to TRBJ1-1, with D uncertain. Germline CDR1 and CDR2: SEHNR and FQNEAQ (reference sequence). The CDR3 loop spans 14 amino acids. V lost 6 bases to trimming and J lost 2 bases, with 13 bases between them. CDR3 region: CASSNSARNTEAFF. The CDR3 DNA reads TGTGCCAGCAGTAATTCGGCACGCAACACTGAAGCTTTCTTT. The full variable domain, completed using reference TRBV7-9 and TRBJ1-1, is DTGVSQNPRHKITKRGQNVTFRCDPISEHNRLYWYRQTLGQGPEFLTYFQNEAQLEKSRLLSDRFSAERPKGSFSTLEIQRTEQGDSAMYLCASSNSARNTEAFFGQGTRLTVV.

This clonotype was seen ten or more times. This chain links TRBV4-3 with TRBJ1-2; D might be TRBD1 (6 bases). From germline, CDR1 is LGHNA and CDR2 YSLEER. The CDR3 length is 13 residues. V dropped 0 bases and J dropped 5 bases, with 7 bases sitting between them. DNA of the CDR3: TGCGCCAGCAGCCAAGACAGGGGATATGGCTACACCTTC. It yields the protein CASSQDRGYGYTF.

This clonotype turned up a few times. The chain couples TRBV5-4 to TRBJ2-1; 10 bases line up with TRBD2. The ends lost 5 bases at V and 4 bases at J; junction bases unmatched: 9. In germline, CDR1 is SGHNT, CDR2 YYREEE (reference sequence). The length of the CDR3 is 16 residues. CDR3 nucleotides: TGTGCCAGCAGTTCGAGACTAGCGGGCCGATACAATGAGCAGTTCTTC. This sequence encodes CASSSRLAGRYNEQFF.

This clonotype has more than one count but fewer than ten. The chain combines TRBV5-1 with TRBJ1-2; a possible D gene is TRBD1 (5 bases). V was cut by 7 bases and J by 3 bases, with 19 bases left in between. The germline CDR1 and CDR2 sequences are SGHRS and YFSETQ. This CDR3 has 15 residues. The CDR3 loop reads CASSELNGADYGYTF. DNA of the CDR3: TGCGCCAGCTCAGAACTTAATGGGGCGGACTATGGCTACACCTTC.

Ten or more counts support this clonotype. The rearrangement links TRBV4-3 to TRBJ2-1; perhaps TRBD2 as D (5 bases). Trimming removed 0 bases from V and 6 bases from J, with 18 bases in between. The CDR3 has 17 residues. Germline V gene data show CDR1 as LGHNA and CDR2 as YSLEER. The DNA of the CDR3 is TGCGCCAGCAGCCAAGAGGTTAAGGCTAGCTTTTCCAATGAGCAGTTCTTC. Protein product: CASSQEVKASFSNEQFF.